This TCR beta chain was recorded in a study of blood T cell repertoires in COVID-19. The wider study: From the United States, Italy and Spain came samples of acute and convalescent COVID-19. The cDNA or gDNA used as material had been derived from T cells, B-cell-depleted T cells, or PBMCs.

Per the original data handling: By means of reference gene primer amplification, nucleated cell counts were estimated. This table comes from immunoSEQ multiplex PCR, and its TCRdb copy is limited to in-frame clones, with some not included. D and trimming were read from the DNA, whereas the V and J calls and clone size are those reported in that table. This table has around 90,000 clones, about 85% appearing once. This CDR3 is 15 amino acids long. The germline V gene has CDR1 SGHNT and CDR2 YYREEE (reference sequence). The V segment lost 4 bases and the J segment 1 base; nucleotides outside the gene matches: 6.

The origin of this receptor is a male donor with acute or convalescent COVID-19. The sequenced sample consisted of peripheral blood. V usage is TRBV5-4 and J usage is TRBJ2-7, with 9 positions matching TRBD1. The DNA of the CDR3 is TGTGCCAGCAGCAACAGGGGGCAGGATTCCTACGAGCAGTACTTC. As protein: CASSNRGQDSYEQYF.